Sequencing of this T cell receptor (beta chain) was carried out in a study of blood T cells in healthy people across ages. This clonotype was counted a few times. CDR3 length: 16 residues. The V gene's germline CDR1 is DFQATT and CDR2 SNEGSKA (reference sequence). With a J-beta primer mix and a sample-barcoded 5' primer, a second PCR ran roughly 6 to 11 cycles. TCRdb re-analysed the 5' RACE reads in MiXCR, keeping a single row per CDR3 protein. The sample lists 750,000 to 950,000 distinct CDR3 sequences, about 26% occurring once. Donors were healthy Caucasian individuals from Russia aged about 6 to 95. These same records also appear under a second study, on T cells of mothers and their children.

The chain couples TRBV20-1 to TRBJ2-1; D is possibly TRBD1 or TRBD2 (5 bases each). The tail of the sequence fits TRBJ2-5 better, so the J call may be wrong. Sequenced: blood. The receptor was derived from a boy aged 5-17 years in good health. The CDR3 DNA sequence: TGCAGTGCTACCGCTGGGAACGCTGCAGGGACGGAGACCCAGTACTTC. Its translation is CSATAGNAAGTETQYF.